These 2 T cell receptor beta chains share one sample of origin, sequenced in a study of graft-versus-host responses after intestinal transplantation. Only in-frame clones appear in the TCRdb table, and some are missing; sequencing was by immunoSEQ multiplex PCR. This table holds roughly 110,000 clones, 85% to 95% found once. These receptors are not linked to any known antigen. The sample consisted of unstimulated CD4+ T cells sorted from spleen or lymph node cells, taken before transplant. These receptors all stem from a human donor who was the organ donor for an intestinal transplant.

V and J are TRBV19 and TRBJ2-1, with TRBD2 matching 15 bases. The ends lost 4 bases at V and 7 bases at J; junction bases unmatched: 8. Germline-derived CDR1 and CDR2 are LNHDA and SQIVND (reference sequence). The CDR3 totals 17 residues. The CDR3 nucleotides read TGTGCCAGTAGTAGGGCCGGGACTAGCGGGAGGAGGAATGAGCAGTTCTTC. Amino acids: CASSRAGTSGRRNEQFF.

The V and J genes are TRBV19 and TRBJ2-2; D possibly corresponds to TRBD2 (6 bases). Germline V lookup: CDR1 LNHDA, CDR2 SQIVND (reference sequence). The CDR3 sequence is 17 residues long. Trimming removed 2 bases at V and 0 bases at J, with 13 bases between. In DNA form, the CDR3 reads TGTGCCAGTAGTATAAATTTTAGCGGAGCGAACACCGGGGAGCTGTTTTTT. Translated: CASSINFSGANTGELFF.